This TCR beta chain derives from a study of cytomegalovirus exposure and HLA in healthy donors. Study findings and constraints: With DRB1 most and HLA-C fewest, TCR association rates differed between HLA loci in a later analysis. Segments of the TCR beta V type were, in most cases, productive about 87% or about 30% of the time in an earlier analysis.

This clone was seen a handful of times. The antigen is undetermined. Samples came from healthy bone marrow donors. This CDR3 comprises 18 residues. The V gene's germline CDR1 is SGHVS and CDR2 FNYEAQ. V gave up 5 bases and J gave up 0 bases; unmatched junction bases: 7. Amplification used 60 Vbeta primers and 13 Jbeta primers. Sequencing was performed with immunoSEQ multiplex PCR; in TCRdb, only in-frame clones are kept and a portion is missing. Of about 100,000 clones detected, 65% to 80% appear once; the ten largest clones hold approximately 3.6%. The chain has TRBV7-6 and TRBJ2-1; TRBD2 matches at 13 bases. The TCR originated in a woman aged 50 to 60 in good health and CMV-seropositive. The sample comprised PBMCs. The CDR3 coding sequence is TGTGCCAGCAGCCAGACTAGCGGGGGGCATCGCTCCTACAATGAGCAGTTCTTC. As protein: CASSQTSGGHRSYNEQFF.